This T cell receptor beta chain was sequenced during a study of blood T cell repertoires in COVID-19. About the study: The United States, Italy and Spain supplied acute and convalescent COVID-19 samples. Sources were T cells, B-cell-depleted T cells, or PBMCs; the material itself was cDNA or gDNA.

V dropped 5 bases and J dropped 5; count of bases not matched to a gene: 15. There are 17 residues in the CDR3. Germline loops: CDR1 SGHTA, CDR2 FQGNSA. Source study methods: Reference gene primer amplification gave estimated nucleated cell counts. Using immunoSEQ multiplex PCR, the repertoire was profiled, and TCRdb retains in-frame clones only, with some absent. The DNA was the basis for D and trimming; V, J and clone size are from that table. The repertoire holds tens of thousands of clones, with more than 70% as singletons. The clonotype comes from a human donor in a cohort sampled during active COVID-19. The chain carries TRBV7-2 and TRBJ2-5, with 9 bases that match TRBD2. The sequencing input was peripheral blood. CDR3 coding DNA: TGTGCCAGCAGCGGCAGCCTCTCTAGCGGGGCCGGGGAGACCCAGTACTTC. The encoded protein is CASSGSLSSGAGETQYF.